These T cell receptor beta chains were read from a single sample in a study of CD8 T cells in Susac syndrome. MiXCR, applied by TCRdb to the immunoSEQ multiplex PCR reads, yields one record per CDR3 protein. The sample lists 70,000 to 100,000 distinct CDR3 sequences; roughly 93% were seen once. Sequenced sample: CD8+ T cells from PBMCs. These receptors all come from a human donor in good health. Both conserved end residues are part of each CDR3. D genes are given only for firm matches. A row's size may be missing; if present it is once, few, many or a size class.

cdr3_nt: TGTGCCAGCAGCGTAGATTGGACAGGGGGCTTCCATGAGCAGTTCTTC
cdr3_aa: CASSVDWTGGFHEQFF
j_call: TRBJ2-1
v_call: TRBV9
clone_size: .
d_call: TRBD1

cdr3_nt: TGCGCCAGCAGCCACACCACAGGGGTACATTCACCCCTCCACTTT
cdr3_aa: CASSHTTGVHSPLHF
j_call: TRBJ1-6
v_call: TRBV4-1
clone_size: .
d_call: TRBD1

cdr3_nt: TGCAGCGTTGAGGTTCCGGGGACAGGGATACCCAGCTCCTACAATGAGCAGTTCTTC
cdr3_aa: CSVEVPGTGIPSSYNEQFF
j_call: TRBJ2-1
v_call: TRBV29-1
clone_size: .
d_call: TRBD1

cdr3_nt: TGTGCCAGCAGCCAAACCCTCCTAAGACCTGAAGCTTTCTTT
cdr3_aa: CASSQTLLRPEAFF
j_call: TRBJ1-1
v_call: TRBV3-1
clone_size: .
d_call: .

cdr3_nt: TGTGCCAGCAGCTTAACGGGTGGAGAGCAGTTCTTC
cdr3_aa: CASSLTGGEQFF
j_call: TRBJ2-1
v_call: TRBV7-3
clone_size: .
d_call: .

cdr3_nt: TGTGCCAGCAGCCAAGATTCTCGCGGGGGGCTCCTCAAGCAGTTCTTC
cdr3_aa: CASSQDSRGGLLKQFF
j_call: TRBJ2-1
v_call: TRBV3-1
clone_size: .
d_call: TRBD2

cdr3_nt: TGCGCCAGCAGCTTGGCCTGGGGACAAGGCTCCTACGAGCAGTACTTC
cdr3_aa: CASSLAWGQGSYEQYF
j_call: TRBJ2-7
v_call: TRBV5-1
clone_size: .
d_call: .

cdr3_nt: TGTGCCAGCAGCCAAGATGGGTTCTTC
cdr3_aa: CASSQDGFF
j_call: TRBJ2-1
v_call: TRBV7-9
clone_size: .
d_call: .

cdr3_nt: TGTGCCAGCAGTTTAGGGGGTTCGAGTTACGAGCAGTACTTC
cdr3_aa: CASSLGGSSYEQYF
j_call: TRBJ2-7
v_call: TRBV5-6
clone_size: .
d_call: .

cdr3_nt: TGTGCCAGCAGCCAAGCCTACAATGAGCAGTTCTTC
cdr3_aa: CASSQAYNEQFF
j_call: TRBJ2-1
v_call: TRBV3-1
clone_size: .
d_call: .

cdr3_nt: TGTGCCAGCAGTTTCTCGGGCTGGGGGAGTTCACCCCTCCACTTT
cdr3_aa: CASSFSGWGSSPLHF
j_call: TRBJ1-6
v_call: TRBV27
clone_size: once
d_call: .

cdr3_nt: TGTGCCAGCAGTTACCAATCAGGGACCCCGGACACCGGGGAGCTGTTTTTT
cdr3_aa: CASSYQSGTPDTGELFF
j_call: TRBJ2-2
v_call: TRBV6-2/TRBV6-3
clone_size: .
d_call: .

cdr3_nt: TGCAGTGCGCGGACTAGCGGACCTCACAATGAGCAGTTCTTC
cdr3_aa: CSARTSGPHNEQFF
j_call: TRBJ2-1
v_call: TRBV20-1
clone_size: .
d_call: TRBD2

cdr3_nt: TGCAGCGTGGGATTGCGTGGAAACTATGGCTACACCTTC
cdr3_aa: CSVGLRGNYGYTF
j_call: TRBJ1-2
v_call: TRBV29-1
clone_size: .
d_call: .

cdr3_nt: TGTGCCAGCAGTGAACTAGCGGGGGGCGCCACAGATACGCAGTATTTT
cdr3_aa: CASSELAGGATDTQYF
j_call: TRBJ2-3
v_call: TRBV2
clone_size: .
d_call: TRBD2

cdr3_nt: TGTGCCAGCAGCTTAGGTCCCAGGGGGTATGGCTACACCTTC
cdr3_aa: CASSLGPRGYGYTF
j_call: TRBJ1-2
v_call: TRBV7-2
clone_size: .
d_call: TRBD1

cdr3_nt: TGTGCCAGCAGCCCCTCGATCCCGCATGGCTACACCTTC
cdr3_aa: CASSPSIPHGYTF
j_call: TRBJ1-2
v_call: TRBV12-3/TRBV12-4
clone_size: .
d_call: .

cdr3_nt: TGTGCCAGCACCCCCGGGACTGGGGGCAATGAGCAGTTCTTC
cdr3_aa: CASTPGTGGNEQFF
j_call: TRBJ2-1
v_call: TRBV9
clone_size: .
d_call: .

cdr3_nt: TGTGCCAGCAGTTCCCCCCGGGACGGGCAGAGCGAGCAGTACTTC
cdr3_aa: CASSSPRDGQSEQYF
j_call: TRBJ2-7
v_call: TRBV27
clone_size: .
d_call: .

cdr3_nt: TGTGCCAGCAGCGCTGGACTAGCGGGGGATTGGAGCACAGATACGCAGTATTTT
cdr3_aa: CASSAGLAGDWSTDTQYF
j_call: TRBJ2-3
v_call: TRBV5-4
clone_size: .
d_call: TRBD2

cdr3_nt: TGTGCCACCCGGAACACTGAAGCTTTCTTT
cdr3_aa: CATRNTEAFF
j_call: TRBJ1-1
v_call: TRBV19
clone_size: .
d_call: .

cdr3_nt: TGTGCCAGCTCAAAAATCAGGGGGGCTAAGTCCTCCTTAACTGGGGCCAACGTCCTGACTTTC
cdr3_aa: CASSKIRGAKSSLTGANVLTF
j_call: TRBJ2-6
v_call: TRBV18
clone_size: once
d_call: .

cdr3_nt: TGTGCCAGCAGCCCCCAACAGTTCCCGTGGTATGGCTACACCTTC
cdr3_aa: CASSPQQFPWYGYTF
j_call: TRBJ1-2
v_call: TRBV7-8
clone_size: .
d_call: .